A single sample is the source of the 14 T cell receptor beta chains below, sequenced in a study of CD8+CD57+ T cells in acquired aplastic anemia (dated by TCRdb to the late 2010s). Expansion of CD8+CD57+ cells had been shown by flow cytometry in the patients chosen for sequencing. The reads were generated on an Illumina HiSeq 2000. Genomic DNA was used as template for profiling of TCR beta VDJ combinations and CDR3 sequences. TCRdb handled the public reads itself, with Q25 trimming in fastp and clone calling in MiXCR, and kept productive beta chains. A single entry per CDR3 protein holds the most common genes and DNA from its merged rows. This sample lists some 160,000 distinct CDR3 sequences; approximately 51% were detected once. 3.2% of the sample comes from the top ten. The sequencing sample was made of sorted CD4+, CD8+, or CD8+CD57+ T cells (not recorded which) from PBMCs. All receptors come from a human donor with aplastic anemia.

Details on this clonotype: This may arise from a read error, as a much more abundant clone is one base away. V gene TRBV10-3 combines with J gene TRBJ2-3; 7 positions agree with TRBD2. The V gene's germline CDR1 is ENHRY and CDR2 SYGVKD. With V trimmed by 8 bases and J by 5 bases, 13 bases remained unmatched. CDR3 length equals 15 residues. The CDR3 protein is CAIGRDGGLGDTQYF. The CDR3 region has the DNA TGTGCCATCGGGAGGGACGGGGGGTTGGGAGATACGCAGTATTTT.

This rearrangement joins TRBV10-3 to TRBJ1-4, with D unclear. V was cut by 2 bases and J by 8 bases, with 6 bases left in between. The germline V gene encodes CDR1 ENHRY and CDR2 SYGVKD. The CDR3 consists of 12 residues. CDR3 sequence (DNA): TGTGCCATCAGTGAGAGCCTAGAAAAACTGTTTTTT. Protein: CAISESLEKLFF.

This clonotype appeared many times. V is TRBV20-1 and J is TRBJ2-5, with 8 nucleotides matching TRBD1. Germline CDR1 and CDR2: DFQATT and SNEGSKA (reference sequence). The CDR3 extends over 13 amino acids. The J segment lost 5 bases and the V segment lost 3 bases, leaving 5 bases of the junction unmatched. CDR3 nucleotides: TGCAGTGCTAGCCCGACAGGGGTGGAGACCCAGTACTTC. Translating gives CSASPTGVETQYF.

This clonotype was recorded many times. V usage is TRBV20-1 and J usage is TRBJ2-5, with D perhaps TRBD2 (6 bases). The germline V gene encodes CDR1 DFQATT and CDR2 SNEGSKA (reference sequence). The V gene lost 3 bases and the J gene lost 5 bases, with 19 bases spanning the gap. CDR3 size: 15 residues. This CDR3 reads CSASSGRGVWETQYF. The CDR3 DNA is TGCAGTGCTAGTTCCGGGAGAGGGGTTTGGGAGACCCAGTACTTC.

This chain joins TRBV7-4 and TRBJ2-7; possibly TRBD2 for D (7 bases). Trimming took off 10 bases at V and 2 bases at J, with 15 bases between the two ends. This CDR3 has 13 amino acids. Germline CDR1 is SGHVT and CDR2 is SQSDAQ. The CDR3, as DNA: TGTGCCATAACTGCGGGGGCGGCCTACGAGCAGTACTTC. Protein sequence: CAITAGAAYEQYF.

Only a few counts were recorded for this clonotype. CDR3 nucleotides: TGTGCCAGCTCTCCGGACGGCAGCATGAACACTGAAGCTTTCTTT. It encodes CASSPDGSMNTEAFF. The V and J genes are TRBV18 and TRBJ1-1, with no clear D. The CDR3 contains 15 residues. Per the germline V gene, CDR1 is KGHSH and CDR2 is LQKENI. Trimming took 6 bases from V and 0 from J, leaving 14 bases between them.

Worth noting for this clonotype: A clone one base away is much larger, so this may be a read error. This chain joins TRBV7-9 and TRBJ1-1; 7 bases are a match to TRBD1. J lost 3 bases, V lost 5 bases, and 9 bases had no gene match. The CDR3 extends over 15 amino acids. Germline loops: CDR1 SEHNR, CDR2 FQNEAQ (reference sequence). Written as DNA, the CDR3 is TGTGCCAGCAGCGTTACAGGGGTGCCTTACACTGAAGCTTTCTTT. It encodes CASSVTGVPYTEAFF.

The genes are TRBV7-8 and TRBJ2-1, with 8 positions matching TRBD1. The CDR3 has 16 residues. J lost 9 bases, V lost 6 bases, and 16 bases had no gene match. Germline CDR1 SGHVS, CDR2 FQNEAQ. The DNA for the CDR3 is TGTGCCAGCAGTTACGGCCCGGGACAGGTGGGTAGTGAGCAGTTCTTC. Translating gives CASSYGPGQVGSEQFF.

This clonotype was detected only a few times. A much larger clone lies one base from this, so it may be a read error. This rearrangement joins TRBV7-9 to TRBJ1-6, with D possibly matching TRBD1 (6 bases). Trimming pared 3 bases from V and 7 bases from J, leaving 13 bases between. Germline V gives CDR1 SEHNR, CDR2 FQNEAQ (reference sequence). The CDR3 covers 15 residues. The CDR3 here is CASSLEGQTNSPLHF. The CDR3 coding sequence is TGTGCCAGCAGCTTGGAAGGACAGACGAATTCACCCCTCCACTTT.

This clonotype was seen repeatedly, ten times or more. The V gene is TRBV5-4, the J gene TRBJ2-1; TRBD1 matches at 11 bases. The germline V gene encodes CDR1 SGHNT and CDR2 YYREEE (reference sequence). CDR3 size: 19 residues. With V trimmed by 4 bases and J by 5 bases, 17 bases remained unmatched. Written as DNA, the CDR3 is TGTGCCAGCAGCGTGGACAGGGGGCGATTGAACATTAGGGACAATGAGCAGTTCTTC. Residues: CASSVDRGRLNIRDNEQFF. The variable domain in full, with the rest retrieved from reference TRBV5-4 and TRBJ2-1, is ETGVTQSPTHLIKTRGQQVTLRCSSQSGHNTVSWYQQALGQGPQFIFQYYREEENGRGNFPPRFSGLQFPNYSSELNVNALELDDSALYLCASSVDRGRLNIRDNEQFFGPGTRLTVL.

This clonotype showed up many times. The V and J genes are TRBV24-1 and TRBJ2-7; possibly TRBD1 for D (6 bases). Trimming left V 3 bases short and J 6 bases short, with 11 bases between. The CDR3 sequence is 13 residues long. CDR1 is KGHDR and CDR2 is SFDVKD in the germline V gene. The chain's CDR3 is CATSDPGHPEQYF. CDR3 nucleotide sequence: TGTGCCACCAGTGATCCGGGACACCCCGAGCAGTACTTC.

Comments on this clonotype: This likely comes from a read error, as the CDR3 has no conserved phenylalanine or tryptophan at its end. The chain is built from TRBV15 and TRBJ2-5; TRBD2 is a possible D gene (7 bases). Germline values: CDR1 LNHNV, CDR2 YYDKDF (reference sequence). Trimming removed 0 bases from V and 1 base from J, with 9 bases in between. CDR3 length: 15 amino acids. CDR3 in DNA: TGTGCCACCAGCAGAGAAGGGGGGGGCCAAGAGACCCAGTACCTC. This gives the protein CATSREGGGQETQYL.

This sequence joins TRBV24-1 and TRBJ2-7; perhaps TRBD2 as D (6 bases). Germline CDR1 is KGHDR and CDR2 is SFDVKD. The CDR3 is made up of 13 amino acids. V lost 9 bases and J 3 bases, leaving 14 bases between the germline ends. The chain's CDR3 is CATSTGGGYEQYF. In DNA form, the CDR3 reads TGTGCCACCTCGACCGGGGGAGGCTACGAGCAGTACTTC.

This clonotype occurred a few times. The CDR3 coding sequence is TGTGCCATCAGCGGAGAGACAGGTTCCCAATATGGCTACACCTTC. Residues: CAISGETGSQYGYTF. V gene TRBV10-3 combines with J gene TRBJ1-2, with D maybe TRBD1 (6 bases). Deletions cut 6 bases from V and 5 bases from J, with 19 bases between. The CDR3 spans 15 residues. Germline V gene sequence: CDR1 ENHRY, CDR2 SYGVKD.